The sample holds a few counts of the clone carrying this TCR beta chain. Its antigen remains unidentified. Sequencing used immunoSEQ multiplex PCR; TCRdb keeps in-frame clones, though not all of them. Of about 120,000 clones in the sample, roughly 60% were seen once. Trimming cost V 0 bases and J 5 bases, with 23 bases left between them. The CDR3 runs to 18 residues. CDR1 and CDR2 from the germline V gene are SGHDT and YYEEEE. This specimen belongs to a study of cytotoxic CD8 clonotypes in ibrutinib-treated CLL. Study findings and constraints: Public clonotypes (which were uncommon) either contracted or remained stable on treatment.

The receptor comes from a human donor with chronic lymphocytic leukemia. This specimen consisted of PBMCs, obtained after 24 months of ibrutinib treatment. This sequence joins TRBV5-6 and TRBJ2-5; either TRBD1 or TRBD2 may fit D (6 bases each). The CDR3 spells CASSLGLRGRSVVETQYF. Here the CDR3 DNA reads TGTGCCAGCAGCTTGGGTCTTCGGGGGCGAAGCGTGGTGGAGACCCAGTACTTC. The variable domain in full, completed from reference TRBV5-6 and TRBJ2-5, reads DAGVTQSPTHLIKTRGQQVTLRCSPKSGHDTVSWYQQALGQGPQFIFQYYEEEERQRGNFPDRFSGHQFPNYSSELNVNALLLGDSALYLCASSLGLRGRSVVETQYFGPGTRLLVL.